This TCR beta chain was recovered during a study of T cells after yellow fever vaccination. The CDR3 loop spans 14 amino acids. After removal of 5 bases from V and 5 bases from J, the junction contained 5 bases not matched to a gene. Germline V gene sequence: CDR1 LNHNV, CDR2 YYDKDF (reference sequence). TCRdb re-called the 5' RACE reads with MiXCR, one entry per CDR3 protein. This sample has 300,000 to 450,000 distinct CDR3 sequences; about 6.2% occur once, and the top ten carry about 15%. This clonotype occurred many times. This specimen was PBMCs, taken 5 days after the yellow fever booster vaccination. This TCR derives from a man between 25 and 39 years old who received the YFV17D yellow fever vaccine. This chain uses TRBV15 with TRBJ2-2; 7 positions agree with TRBD1. CDR3: CATSSGTDTGELFF. The CDR3 DNA sequence: TGTGCCACCAGCTCCGGGACAGATACCGGGGAGCTGTTTTTT. The full variable domain, rest sourced from reference TRBV15 and TRBJ2-2, is DAMVIQNPRYQVTQFGKPVTLSCSQTLNHNVMYWYQQKSSQAPKLLFHYYDKDFNNEADTPDNFQSRRPNTSFCFLDIRSPGLGDTAMYLCATSSGTDTGELFFGEGSRLTVL.